This T cell receptor beta chain was documented in a study of T cell responses to AZD1222 COVID-19 vaccine. Turning to the study itself: Pooling was applied to second doses at about 4 or about 12 weeks.

Concerning this clone: Its antigen is unknown.

General study results and limits: Mostly white British, mostly female donors; authors suggested clonal diversity may be underestimated. Repertoires in all cases were sampled only once the peak T cell response had passed.

This table comes from immunoSEQ multiplex PCR, and its TCRdb copy is limited to in-frame clones, with some not included. The data show about 120,000 clones, more than 75% seen once. In germline, CDR1 is SGHRS, CDR2 YFSETQ. The CDR3 covers 14 residues. With 2 bases clipped from V and 5 bases from J, the junction kept 5 bases outside the gene matches. Sequencing was performed on peripheral blood, taken on day 0 of AZD1222 vaccination. The receptor was isolated from an adult in good health. This rearrangement joins TRBV5-1 to TRBJ1-1, with TRBD1 matching 8 bases. The CDR3 DNA follows: TGCGCCAGCAGCTTACGACAGGGGTGGACTGAAGCTTTCTTT. Residues: CASSLRQGWTEAFF.